These T cell receptor beta chains were read from a single sample in a study of CD8 T cells in ankylosing spondylitis. TCRdb reprocessed the 5' RACE reads via MiXCR and lists one record per CDR3 protein. Here the sample spans about 36,000 distinct CDR3 sequences, under 15% being singletons. The specimen sequenced was synovial fluid, either unsorted or a sorted T cell fraction (not recorded which). The receptors shown here come from a male donor with ankylosing spondylitis. CDR3s include the opening cysteine and the closing phenylalanine or tryptophan. The D gene is left open where the match is weak. Clone size is stated in some rows and not others, as once, few, many or a class when expanded.

v_gene: TRBV6-4
j_gene: TRBJ2-5
abundance: many
d_gene: .
CDR3nt: TGTGCCAGCAGTCCAGGACCCGAATCGACGGGCCAGTACTTC
CDR3aa: CASSPGPESTGQYF

v_gene: TRBV12-3/TRBV12-4
j_gene: TRBJ2-7
abundance: .
d_gene: .
CDR3nt: TGTGCCAGCAGTTCCCCGGGCTCTTGCGAGCAGTACTTC
CDR3aa: CASSSPGSCEQYF

v_gene: TRBV5-1
j_gene: TRBJ2-3
abundance: few
d_gene: TRBD2
CDR3nt: TGCGCCAGCAGCTTGGAAGCCGGGGGGTTCGTAGATACGCAGTATTTT
CDR3aa: CASSLEAGGFVDTQYF

v_gene: TRBV20-1
j_gene: TRBJ2-1
abundance: many
d_gene: .
CDR3nt: TGCAGTGCTAGCACTTACAATGAGCAGTTCTTC
CDR3aa: CSASTYNEQFF

v_gene: TRBV2
j_gene: TRBJ2-2
abundance: many
d_gene: TRBD2
CDR3nt: TGTGCCAGCAGTGAATCACTAGCGGGGCCCATCGGGGAGCTGTTTTTT
CDR3aa: CASSESLAGPIGELFF

v_gene: TRBV7-9
j_gene: TRBJ2-3
abundance: few
d_gene: .
CDR3nt: TGTGCCAGCAGCCTATCATTAAGAGACACGCAGTATTTT
CDR3aa: CASSLSLRDTQYF

v_gene: TRBV4-3
j_gene: TRBJ1-1
abundance: many
d_gene: TRBD1
CDR3nt: TGCGCCAGCAGCCAAGATGAAACAGGGGTTACTGAAGCTTTCTTT
CDR3aa: CASSQDETGVTEAFF

v_gene: TRBV6-2/TRBV6-3
j_gene: TRBJ2-3
abundance: few
d_gene: .
CDR3nt: TGTGCCAGCAGTTACGGGGGCGGGGGATCAGATACGCAGTATTTT
CDR3aa: CASSYGGGGSDTQYF

v_gene: TRBV4-2
j_gene: TRBJ2-1
abundance: many
d_gene: TRBD2
CDR3nt: TGTGCCAGCAGCCAAGGGCGGGGGTGGAATGAGCAGTTCTTC
CDR3aa: CASSQGRGWNEQFF

v_gene: TRBV27
j_gene: TRBJ1-2
abundance: many
d_gene: .
CDR3nt: TGTGCCAGCAGTTCATATCCGCCAGGGAATGGCTACACCTTC
CDR3aa: CASSSYPPGNGYTF

v_gene: TRBV6-1
j_gene: TRBJ2-3
abundance: .
d_gene: TRBD2
CDR3nt: TGTGCCAGCAGCCCCGGACTAGCGGGAGCTGATACGCAGTATTTT
CDR3aa: CASSPGLAGADTQYF

v_gene: TRBV4-3
j_gene: TRBJ2-7
abundance: few
d_gene: .
CDR3nt: TGCGCCAGCAGCCAAGGTCAGGGTAGGTCCTACGAGCAGTACTTC
CDR3aa: CASSQGQGRSYEQYF

v_gene: TRBV12-3/TRBV12-4
j_gene: TRBJ2-5
abundance: many
d_gene: .
CDR3nt: TGTGCCAGCAGTCGGGCGCCCTCACAAGAGACCCAGTACTTC
CDR3aa: CASSRAPSQETQYF

v_gene: TRBV7-8
j_gene: TRBJ2-3
abundance: many
d_gene: .
CDR3nt: TGTGCCAGCAGTACCCGGTGGCCTTCCAGGCAGTATTTT
CDR3aa: CASSTRWPSRQYF

v_gene: TRBV4-2
j_gene: TRBJ1-1
abundance: .
d_gene: .
CDR3nt: TGTGCCAGCAGCCAGGCTGGACAGCTGAACACTGAAGCTTTCTTT
CDR3aa: CASSQAGQLNTEAFF

v_gene: TRBV7-9
j_gene: TRBJ2-1
abundance: .
d_gene: TRBD2
CDR3nt: TGTGCCAGCAGAGCGGGAGAGGAGCAGTTCTTC
CDR3aa: CASRAGEEQFF

v_gene: TRBV7-9
j_gene: TRBJ1-1
abundance: few
d_gene: .
CDR3nt: TGTGCCAGCAGCCCGGGACGGCCGAACACTGAAGCTTTCTTT
CDR3aa: CASSPGRPNTEAFF

v_gene: TRBV6-5
j_gene: TRBJ2-5
abundance: few
d_gene: .
CDR3nt: TGTGCCAGCAGTTACTCTCAGGGGAGGGAGACCCAGTACTTC
CDR3aa: CASSYSQGRETQYF

v_gene: TRBV6-2/TRBV6-3
j_gene: TRBJ2-3
abundance: few
d_gene: .
CDR3nt: TGTGCCAGCTCCTTTGAGTCCGCCCCGGCTCCGCAGTATTTT
CDR3aa: CASSFESAPAPQYF

v_gene: TRBV6-6
j_gene: TRBJ2-4
abundance: .
d_gene: .
CDR3nt: TGTGCCAGCACTCAGAAAAACATTCAGTACTTC
CDR3aa: CASTQKNIQYF

v_gene: TRBV6-1
j_gene: TRBJ2-5
abundance: once
d_gene: .
CDR3nt: TGTGCCAGCAGTCAGGGAGCAACGAGGGGGATCGGGCAAGAGACCCAGTACTTC
CDR3aa: CASSQGATRGIGQETQYF

v_gene: TRBV20-1
j_gene: TRBJ2-7
abundance: .
d_gene: TRBD1
CDR3nt: TGCATTGTTCCGGGACAGGGAGGGTACGAGCAGCACTTC
CDR3aa: CIVPGQGGYEQHF

v_gene: TRBV6-2/TRBV6-3
j_gene: TRBJ2-5
abundance: .
d_gene: .
CDR3nt: TGTGCCAGCAGAACTAGGACTAATCAAGAGACCCAGTACTTC
CDR3aa: CASRTRTNQETQYF

v_gene: TRBV6-4
j_gene: TRBJ2-3
abundance: .
d_gene: TRBD2
CDR3nt: TGTGCCAGCTCGACTAGCGGGGGGTCCATGGATACGCAGTATTTT
CDR3aa: CASSTSGGSMDTQYF

v_gene: TRBV18
j_gene: TRBJ1-4
abundance: .
d_gene: .
CDR3nt: TGTGCCAGCTCACCACGGGGGGGAAATGAAAAACTGTTTTTT
CDR3aa: CASSPRGGNEKLFF

v_gene: TRBV19
j_gene: TRBJ2-1
abundance: .
d_gene: TRBD1
CDR3nt: TGTGCCAGTAGTATGGGGACAGCCTCCCTCTCCCATGAGCAGTTCTTC
CDR3aa: CASSMGTASLSHEQFF

v_gene: TRBV28
j_gene: TRBJ1-1
abundance: many
d_gene: .
CDR3nt: TGTGCCAGCAGTTTAAGGGTAGGGGTTGGCACTGAAGCTTTCTTT
CDR3aa: CASSLRVGVGTEAFF

v_gene: TRBV27
j_gene: TRBJ2-1
abundance: few
d_gene: TRBD2
CDR3nt: TGTGCCAGCAGTTTGCCCGGACTAGCGGGAGTCGATGAGCAGTTCTTC
CDR3aa: CASSLPGLAGVDEQFF

v_gene: TRBV5-4
j_gene: TRBJ1-1
abundance: many
d_gene: .
CDR3nt: TGTGCCAGCAGTTACCATGGGGGGGCTGAAGCTTTCTTT
CDR3aa: CASSYHGGAEAFF

v_gene: TRBV18
j_gene: TRBJ2-3
abundance: few
d_gene: .
CDR3nt: TGTGCCAGCTCACCCCCGGTGGCCTCCCCCACAGATACGCAGTATTTT
CDR3aa: CASSPPVASPTDTQYF

v_gene: TRBV27
j_gene: TRBJ2-7
abundance: few
d_gene: TRBD1
CDR3nt: TGTGCCAGCAGTTTATCGTGGGGACAGGGGGCGAACGAGCAGTACTTC
CDR3aa: CASSLSWGQGANEQYF

v_gene: TRBV27
j_gene: TRBJ1-5
abundance: .
d_gene: .
CDR3nt: TGTGCCAGCAGTTGGGGGGGGGGCAGCAATCAGCCCCAGCATTTT
CDR3aa: CASSWGGGSNQPQHF

v_gene: TRBV3-1
j_gene: TRBJ2-1
abundance: many
d_gene: .
CDR3nt: TGTGCCAGCAGCCAGGGGGGACTGAGCTCCTACAATGAGCAGTTCTTC
CDR3aa: CASSQGGLSSYNEQFF

v_gene: TRBV6-2/TRBV6-3
j_gene: TRBJ2-7
abundance: .
d_gene: .
CDR3nt: TGTGCCAGCAGTCGTACTCCGCTGGGCCCCTACGAGCAGTACTTC
CDR3aa: CASSRTPLGPYEQYF

v_gene: TRBV24-1
j_gene: TRBJ2-6
abundance: many
d_gene: TRBD1
CDR3nt: TGTGCCACCAGTGCGGACAGGGACCGCAACGTCCTGACTTTC
CDR3aa: CATSADRDRNVLTF

v_gene: TRBV4-2
j_gene: TRBJ2-1
abundance: many
d_gene: .
CDR3nt: TGTGCCAGCAGCCAAGAATTCTACAATGAGCAGTTCTTC
CDR3aa: CASSQEFYNEQFF

v_gene: TRBV29-1
j_gene: TRBJ2-3
abundance: .
d_gene: TRBD2
CDR3nt: TGCAGCGTTGACGAACTAGCGGGACGGCGCACAGATACGCAGTATTTT
CDR3aa: CSVDELAGRRTDTQYF

v_gene: TRBV19
j_gene: TRBJ2-1
abundance: many
d_gene: TRBD2
CDR3nt: TGTGCCAGTAGTACTTGGACTAGCGGGGGCGTTGAGCAGTTCTTC
CDR3aa: CASSTWTSGGVEQFF

v_gene: TRBV6-2/TRBV6-3
j_gene: TRBJ2-2
abundance: many
d_gene: .
CDR3nt: TGTGCCAGCAAGGTTGAAGGGGAGGACACCGGGGAGCTGTTTTTT
CDR3aa: CASKVEGEDTGELFF

v_gene: TRBV27
j_gene: TRBJ2-7
abundance: many
d_gene: TRBD1
CDR3nt: TGTGCCAGCAGAATCCGTGGGACAGGGTTCTACGAGCAGTACTTC
CDR3aa: CASRIRGTGFYEQYF

v_gene: TRBV7-9
j_gene: TRBJ1-3
abundance: many
d_gene: TRBD1
CDR3nt: TGTGCCAGCAGCGCGGGACAGCCGTACTCTGGAAACACCATATATTTT
CDR3aa: CASSAGQPYSGNTIYF

v_gene: TRBV9
j_gene: TRBJ2-3
abundance: many
d_gene: TRBD2
CDR3nt: TGTGCCAGCAGCGCAGCCAGCGGGGGGCGAGGAGATACGCAGTATTTT
CDR3aa: CASSAASGGRGDTQYF

v_gene: TRBV3-1
j_gene: TRBJ2-3
abundance: .
d_gene: TRBD2
CDR3nt: TGTGCCAGCAGCCAAGATGCTAGCGGGAGGGCGGATACGCAGTATTTT
CDR3aa: CASSQDASGRADTQYF

v_gene: TRBV18
j_gene: TRBJ2-7
abundance: .
d_gene: .
CDR3nt: TGTGCCAGCGTGGGGACCGGGACTCACTACGAGCAGTACTTC
CDR3aa: CASVGTGTHYEQYF

v_gene: TRBV2
j_gene: TRBJ1-4
abundance: .
d_gene: .
CDR3nt: TGTGCCAGCAGTGGGACGGCGAGAAATGAAAAACTGTTTTTT
CDR3aa: CASSGTARNEKLFF

v_gene: TRBV6-4
j_gene: TRBJ1-5
abundance: few
d_gene: .
CDR3nt: TGTGCCAGCAGTGAACAGACGAATCAGCCCCAGCATTTT
CDR3aa: CASSEQTNQPQHF

v_gene: TRBV11-2
j_gene: TRBJ2-1
abundance: few
d_gene: .
CDR3nt: TGTGCCAGCAGCTTATACCACCCGCCCTACAATGAGCAGTTCTTC
CDR3aa: CASSLYHPPYNEQFF

v_gene: TRBV7-9
j_gene: TRBJ2-4
abundance: .
d_gene: .
CDR3nt: TGTGCCAGCAGCTCGTACTTACAGAGGACTGGCAAAAACATTCAGTACTTC
CDR3aa: CASSSYLQRTGKNIQYF

v_gene: TRBV15
j_gene: TRBJ2-5
abundance: many
d_gene: .
CDR3nt: TGTGCCACCAGCAGGGACCCGGAGACCCAGTACTTC
CDR3aa: CATSRDPETQYF

v_gene: TRBV12-3/TRBV12-4
j_gene: TRBJ2-3
abundance: many
d_gene: .
CDR3nt: TGTGCCAGCAACCGGCCCGAGTCGGATACGCAGTATTTT
CDR3aa: CASNRPESDTQYF

v_gene: TRBV2
j_gene: TRBJ1-6
abundance: many
d_gene: .
CDR3nt: TGTGCCAGCAGTGAAGGACAGGTTAATTCACCCCTCCACTTT
CDR3aa: CASSEGQVNSPLHF

v_gene: TRBV6-2/TRBV6-3
j_gene: TRBJ1-5
abundance: few
d_gene: .
CDR3nt: TGTGCCAGCAGTTCCCGGGAGCGCAATCAGCCCCAGCATTTT
CDR3aa: CASSSRERNQPQHF

v_gene: TRBV3-1
j_gene: TRBJ1-2
abundance: .
d_gene: .
CDR3nt: TGTGCCAGCAGCCAAGTTTACGCCGTGTCCTTC
CDR3aa: CASSQVYAVSF